The TCR beta chain described here comes from a study of cytomegalovirus exposure and HLA in healthy donors (dated by TCRdb to 2016 to 2017). As for the study more broadly: An earlier analysis of some 600 of the donors reported roughly 300 Gb of sequence data and around 120 million unique TCR beta sequences obtained from about 180 million T cells. Approximately 300 gigabases of sequencing data and around 88 million unique TCR sequences made up an early release that covered about 640 HLA-typed donors. Of the approximately 370 genotyped donors, 75% to 85% were placed in the genetic ancestry cluster associated with self-reported Caucasian donors. The study aimed to test whether signatures of past pathogen exposure could be identified by cataloging public T cell receptors. The study used immunosequencing to profile the T cell repertoires of under 700 subjects and linked those repertoires to cytomegalovirus serostatus. In addition to the first cohort of roughly 670 subjects, a separate validation cohort of approximately 130 different subjects was used. High-throughput TCR immunosequencing, statistical association of individual TCRs with disease status, and machine learning were combined to predict cytomegalovirus infection status. To study patterns of TCR occurrence, a later analysis re-analyzed previously published TCR beta repertoires from around 660 donors and added high-resolution HLA genotyping. Rather than drawing on any new phenotypic data, the later analysis identified candidate immune exposures from TCR beta sequences and the way those sequences occurred across donors. To decide whether each TCR beta V gene segment behaved as functional or pseudogenic, an earlier analysis of some 570 of the donors relied on high-throughput TCR beta sequencing. Alongside the repertoire data, information on donor age, sex, ethnicity and CMV serostatus was compiled. Genome-wide SNP genotypes for about three fifths of the roughly 670 donors were used in a later genetic analysis, which treated that subset as a discovery cohort. Every discovery cohort repertoire had been produced on one sequencing platform. HLA typing included class I and class II loci at four-digit resolution. Typing coverage differed by locus: A, B, C, DRB1 and DQB1 were typed in about 620-630 donors, DQA1 in about 510, DPA1 in approximately 600, and DPB1 in 400 to 490. Because of strong linkage in the cohort, roughly five DR-DQ haplotypes were treated as single units for association and clustering. Among 300 to 500 genotyped donors of the cohort, an average of around 240,000 unique TCR beta nucleotide sequences was sequenced per donor, of which 15% to 20% were non-productive.

From its cysteine to its phenylalanine, the CDR3 spans 15 amino acids. Left in the record is the CDR3 DNA by itself, 45 bases read in frame from the first base. The germline V gene encodes CDR1 LGHNA and CDR2 YSLEER. V is cut by 1 base and J by 2 bases, and the space between the germline ends is 9 bases. With regard to this clone: No antigen is known for it. The input lacks base qualities; no much larger clone sits a single base away.

Overall study results and their limits: The authors suggested that the approach could potentially be extended to other disease states and immunological phenotypes. Only TCR beta chains were sequenced in this cohort, and the absence of alpha or paired-chain data limited detectable features. Assigning TCR associations to individual alleles was difficult when HLA alleles, especially DR and DQ, strongly co-occurred. In a later analysis, the rate of TCR association differed among HLA loci, with DRB1 alleles having the most associated TCRs and HLA-C alleles having the fewest. A later genetic analysis reported fewer N-insertions in productive TCRs among donors in an Asian-associated ancestry cluster than the roughly 690-donor mean. According to a later analysis, most CMV-associated TCR beta chains appeared to be HLA-restricted, and the HLA associations seemed to be driven largely by CMV exposure. In a later analysis, HLA-associated TCR beta chains showed more clonal expansion and lower generation probabilities than non-associated chains that were equally common. In a later analysis, around 15,000 TCR beta sequences were associated with specific HLA alleles at a false discovery rate of 0.05. Most TCR sequences were seen in very few donors, while some public TCRs were found in many individuals. The classifier was reported to diagnose cytomegalovirus status with high specificity and sensitivity in both the original and validation cohorts. Because the 87-base-pair reads could not distinguish some IMGT-functional V segments, including TRBV6-2 and TRBV6-3, those segments were excluded. Because counts were too low, seventeen rarely observed V segments, including chromosome 9 orphons, were left out of the earlier analysis of approximately 500 of the donors. In an earlier analysis of more than 450 of the donors, most TCR beta V segments were observed in productive rearrangements about 87% or about 30% of the time, broadly matching IMGT annotations. The study gave a list of around 170 TCR beta chains associated with cytomegalovirus. Linkage disequilibrium might explain the correlated functional status among segregating V segments, but an unknown experimental factor could not be ruled out. A further reported finding was that TCR beta sequences accurately predicted the HLA-A and HLA-B alleles for most subjects in the first cohort. Immune exposure information for the cohort was limited to CMV serostatus. Several of the top co-occurrence clusters appeared to be linked to parvovirus B19, influenza, CMV and Epstein-Barr virus, according to a later analysis. The presence/absence analyses assumed that sequencing depth was roughly uniform across donors, and that assumption may not be true. A few of the identified cytomegalovirus-associated TCR beta chains were confirmed in vitro to be specific for cytomegalovirus antigens. Because HLA typing was missing for some donors at each locus, association tests included only the typed subset. An association between a missense DCLRE1C variant and V-gene and J-gene trimming of TCR beta chains was found in a later genetic analysis and replicated in an independent cohort. A group of highly shared sequence variants was considered likely to be a technical artifact of the sequencing pipeline.

The cohort consisted of more than 650 healthy bone marrow donors. At the time of sampling, every cohort member was nominally healthy, though immune exposures that went unrecorded were likely present. The donor was CMV seronegative and belonged to the group of over 350 seronegative cohort members. Each donor provided a peripheral blood sample, and peripheral blood mononuclear cells were used for TCR beta sequencing. The Qiagen DNeasy Blood Extraction Kit was used to extract genomic DNA from the blood cell samples. Library creation used the immunoSEQ multiplex PCR assay. The multiplex PCR relied on a mix of 60 forward primers for TCR Vbeta segments and 13 reverse primers for TCR Jbeta segments. The CDR3 region of rearranged TCR beta genes was amplified from genomic DNA with a multiplex PCR assay. On the Illumina HiSeq System, the amplified TCR beta libraries were sequenced as 87-base-pair reads. For the original study's pipeline: Across the 500 to 850 repertoires, a later analysis counted tens of millions of unique TCR beta chains, around 11 million of which were shared by at least two donors. Raw reads were error-corrected and collapsed into unique sequences with a nearest-neighbor algorithm that merged closely related sequences to remove PCR and sequencing errors. V, D and J gene segments were assigned by aligning CDR3 sequences to IMGT reference sequences. Each retained sequence needed at least a six-nucleotide match to both a V gene segment and a J gene segment. A rearrangement counted as productive if the CDR3 had no stop codons and remained in frame with V and J, and every other rearrangement counted as non-productive. CDR3 was defined by IMGT convention, running from the second conserved V-encoded cysteine to the conserved J-encoded phenylalanine. Sequences without an unambiguous match to a single V gene segment were excluded from the earlier analysis of about 630 of the donors. In an earlier analysis of around 600 of the donors, V segments were called functional above 56.7% productive rearrangements and were called segregating when the between-donor standard deviation exceeded 5%. To diagnose cytomegalovirus status from the catalog of TCR beta chain sequences, a statistical classification framework was built. In a later analysis, V and J genes were assigned by comparing TCR nucleotide sequences against IMGT/GENE-DB human TR gene sequences. In a later analysis, CDR3 sequences and most-parsimonious VDJ recombination scenarios were assigned using the TCRdist pipeline. In a later analysis, each TCR beta chain was defined by its CDR3 amino acid sequence together with its V-gene family, and reads without a unique V-gene family were excluded. In a later analysis, a few hundred highly shared, low-generation-probability nucleotide sequences were removed to address suspected cross-contamination and a sequencing artifact. In a later analysis, a clonal expansion index for each public chain was calculated from normalized within-repertoire ranks of inferred template counts. In a later analysis, generation probabilities were computed with a VDJ recombination model fitted to out-of-frame rearrangements, and the resulting probabilities were checked against IGoR. In a later analysis, hypergeometric tests were used to score TCR-TCR, TCR-HLA and TCR-CMV co-occurrence, with a repertoire-size bias correction applied to TCR pairs. To estimate false discovery rates, a later analysis permuted the HLA or CMV assignments 20 times. In a later analysis, co-occurring TCRs were grouped with DBSCAN, and TCRdist sequence similarity was added when clustering was performed within HLA-allele-positive subsets. Co-occurrence clustering excluded repertoires with fewer than 30,000 or more than 120,000 public chains, plus five with anomalous nucleotide sharing. TCRdb mirrors the immuneACCESS table, restricted to in-frame sequences. Some clones are absent from its copies; in checked studies, under half trace to an unresolved V gene, and the reason for the others is unknown. The DNA was the basis for D and trimming; V, J and clone size are from that table. This sample holds around 130,000 clones; around four fifths were observed only once. Roughly 5% of the sample belongs to the ten largest clones.

The receptor was derived from a man under 40 in good health and CMV-seronegative. Here the chain combines TRBV4-3 and TRBJ1-3; the D gene is unclear. The sequenced sample was PBMCs. The nucleotide sequence is given as TGCGCCAGCAGCCAAGTTGCAGGCCCTGGAAACACCATATATTTT. The resulting protein is CASSQVAGPGNTIYF.